These 22 T cell receptor beta chains came from one sample sequenced in a study of prognosis after radiotherapy for stage I lung cancer. From genomic DNA, TCR beta CDR3 was amplified by two-round multiplex PCR. Primers specific to each TRBV and TRBJ gene drove first-round PCR. A single record per CDR3 protein comes from TCRdb applying MiXCR to the multiplex PCR reads. The sample consists of about 13,000 distinct CDR3 sequences, 55% to 70% of them appearing once. The sample was PBMCs, taken before or after stereotactic body radiation therapy (not recorded which). The receptors originated from a donor over 45 with non-small cell lung cancer.

A few counts support this clonotype. The chain uses TRBV12-3 or TRBV12-4 and TRBJ2-3, with 7 bases aligning to TRBD2. The length of the CDR3 is 15 residues. Germline trimming cut 4 bases from V and 2 bases from J; bases unmatched to any gene: 6. In DNA form, the CDR3 reads TGTGCCAGCAGTTCTAGCGGAGCCTTCACAGATACGCAGTATTTT. Translated: CASSSSGAFTDTQYF.

The chain carries TRBV6-1 and TRBJ2-3; 8 bases line up with TRBD2. Germline CDR1 is MNHNS and CDR2 is SASEGT. V was clipped by 2 bases and J by 4 bases; unmatched bases: 5. The CDR3 covers 15 residues. The CDR3 DNA follows: TGTGCCAGCAGTGAACGGGCGGGGGGTGCAGATACGCAGTATTTT. It codes for CASSERAGGADTQYF.

The sample holds many counts of this clonotype. The genes are TRBV2 and TRBJ1-5; 9 bases are shared with TRBD1. The germline gives CDR1 SNHLY, CDR2 FYNNEI. This CDR3 has 17 residues. Trimming took 4 bases from V and 2 from J; bases not matched to a gene: 9. This chain's CDR3 is CASSALQGAGGNQPQHF. The CDR3 bases are TGTGCCAGCAGTGCATTACAGGGGGCTGGCGGCAATCAGCCCCAGCATTTT.

Comments on this clonotype: A far larger clone is a single base away, which makes a read error likely. The genes are TRBV6-4 and TRBJ2-1; 9 nucleotides agree with TRBD2. CDR3 length: 16 amino acids. After removal of 7 bases from V and 7 bases from J, the junction contained 14 bases not matched to a gene. Germline V gives CDR1 MRHNA, CDR2 SNTAGT. The CDR3, as DNA: TGTGCCAGCATTGAAGTCGGTAGCGGGAGTCGGAATGAGCAGTTCTTC. Translation: CASIEVGSGSRNEQFF.

Notes on this clonotype: At one boundary the junction diverges from the germline segment, which might be a read error. CDR3 amino acids: CASIPRHLSTDTQYF. The CDR3 region has the DNA TGTGCCAGCATCCCCAGGCACCTTAGCACAGATACTCAGTATTTT. This chain connects TRBV9 to TRBJ2-3; no reliable D call. The CDR3 consists of 15 residues. Germline V gives CDR1 SGDLS, CDR2 YYNGEE.

The rearrangement joins TRBV11-2 to TRBJ2-1, with D hard to call. V lost 2 bases and J lost 9, with 8 bases in between. CDR3 length equals 12 residues. Germline V gene lookup returns CDR1 SGHAT and CDR2 FQNNGV. CDR3 in DNA: TGTGCCAGCAGCTTAAGTAGTTTTGAGCAGTTCTTC. It is translated as CASSLSSFEQFF.

The V call is TRBV27, the J call TRBJ1-6; D possibly corresponds to TRBD1 (5 bases). This CDR3 is 14 amino acids long. The V gene's germline CDR1 is MNHEY and CDR2 SMNVEV (reference sequence). The V end lost 7 bases, the J end lost 5 bases, and 12 bases lay between the germline ends. CDR3 nucleotide sequence: TGTGCCAGCACCCCAACGGGGCATAATTCACCCCTCCACTTT. Amino acids: CASTPTGHNSPLHF.

This clonotype was counted ten times or more. The V call is TRBV7-6, the J call TRBJ1-1, with a possible D match to TRBD1 (5 bases). Trimming pared 1 base from V and 1 base from J, leaving 10 bases between. Germline CDR1 SGHVS, CDR2 FNYEAQ. This CDR3 spans 15 amino acids. For the CDR3, the DNA is TGTGCCAGCAGCTTAGGGGTGGGGGGGAACACTGAAGCTTTCTTT. It specifies CASSLGVGGNTEAFF.

This clonotype ranks as medium-sized (0.01 to 0.1%). The J gene is TRBJ2-7, the V gene TRBV6-1; no firm D call. Trimming pared 6 bases from V and 4 bases from J, leaving 10 bases between. Germline V gene data show CDR1 as MNHNS and CDR2 as SASEGT. The CDR3 length is 12 residues. CDR3 loop: CASSDWSYEQYF. As DNA, the CDR3 is TGTGCCAGCAGCGACTGGTCGTACGAGCAGTACTTC.

Sample share makes this clonotype medium-sized (0.01 to 0.1%). The chain recombines TRBV5-1 with TRBJ1-3, with D maybe TRBD1 (5 bases). There are 16 residues in the CDR3. Germline V lookup: CDR1 SGHRS, CDR2 YFSETQ. V was pared by 2 bases and J by 2 bases, with 14 bases between. The chain's CDR3 is CASSFGGKSTGNTIYF. In DNA, the CDR3 is TGCGCCAGCAGCTTCGGGGGAAAAAGTACTGGAAACACCATATATTTT.

This clonotype is labeled medium-sized (0.01 to 0.1%). The gene calls are TRBV24-1 and TRBJ2-2, with 7 bases matching TRBD1. The CDR3 covers 15 residues. Germline V gene lookup returns CDR1 KGHDR and CDR2 SFDVKD. After removal of 5 bases from V and 2 bases from J, the junction contained 4 bases not matched to a gene. CDR3 sequence: CATSGWTGNTGELFF. CDR3 nucleotides: TGTGCCACCAGTGGATGGACAGGAAACACCGGGGAGCTGTTTTTT.

The gene calls are TRBV10-2 and TRBJ1-6; D unresolved. Germline CDR1 and CDR2: WSHSY and SAAADI. The V and J ends lost 3 bases and 7 bases respectively, with 10 bases between them. The CDR3 consists of 14 residues. Here the CDR3 DNA reads TGCGCCAGCAGTGATTCAGGCTCAAATTCACCCCTCCACTTT. It yields the protein CASSDSGSNSPLHF.

This clonotype appeared many times. This chain uses TRBV18 with TRBJ2-3; D gene unclear. CDR3 length equals 13 residues. The germline CDR1 and CDR2 sequences are KGHSH and LQKENI. V dropped 2 bases and J dropped 1 base, with 4 bases sitting between them. CDR3 bases: TGTGCCAGCTCACCAAGGGGCACAGATACGCAGTATTTT. It yields the protein CASSPRGTDTQYF.

This clonotype came up a few times. The chain is built from TRBV6-1 and TRBJ2-3; 7 nucleotides agree with TRBD2. The length of the CDR3 is 14 residues. Looked up from germline, CDR1 is MNHNS and CDR2 is SASEGT. The V gene end was trimmed by 3 bases and the J gene end by 4 bases; junction bases not matched to a gene: 4. CDR3 nucleotides: TGTGCCAGCAGTGAGGGGGGGGGAGCAGATACGCAGTATTTT. Encoded protein: CASSEGGGADTQYF.

A word on this clonotype: A far more abundant clone sits one base away, making this likely a read error. The CDR3 sequence: CATGLAGVVAGELFF. The CDR3 nucleotides are TGTGCCACGGGACTAGCGGGAGTTGTGGCCGGGGAGCTGTTTTTT. This chain uses TRBV6-8 with TRBJ2-2, with 14 positions matching TRBD2. Germline CDR1 is MNHGY and CDR2 is SAAAGT. The CDR3 runs 15 residues. J lost 6 bases, V lost 10 bases, and 7 bases had no gene match.

There are many counts of this clonotype. The chain couples TRBV19 to TRBJ2-1, with 10 nucleotides matching TRBD2. The V gene's germline CDR1 is LNHDA and CDR2 SQIVND (reference sequence). The CDR3 is 15 residues long. Losses at the gene ends were 5 bases for V and 4 bases for J; bases not matched to a gene: 5. The CDR3 sequence is CASSVGTSAYNEQFF. Here the CDR3 DNA reads TGTGCCAGTAGTGTGGGGACTAGCGCTTACAATGAGCAGTTCTTC.

This clonotype was picked up many times. The rearrangement links TRBV7-9 to TRBJ2-6; 9 bases match TRBD2. CDR1 is SEHNR and CDR2 is FQNEAQ in the germline V gene (reference sequence). The CDR3 contains 17 residues. Trimming cost V 3 bases and J 3 bases; bases outside gene matches: 6. The CDR3: CASSFSGSPGGANVLTF. For the CDR3, the DNA is TGTGCCAGCAGCTTTAGCGGGAGCCCGGGTGGGGCCAACGTCCTGACTTTC.

This clonotype has at least ten counts. The CDR3 sequence is CASSLAGGLPLMMQYF. The CDR3 DNA sequence: TGTGCCAGCAGCTTGGCGGGTGGGCTACCCCTTATGATGCAGTATTTT. The genes are TRBV5-6 and TRBJ2-3; no firm D call. Looked up from germline, CDR1 is SGHDT and CDR2 is YYEEEE. Trimming cost V 0 bases and J 11 bases, with 22 bases left between them. This CDR3 is built from 16 residues.

The chain employs TRBV11-2 and TRBJ2-3, with D unresolved. Germline V gene data show CDR1 as SGHAT and CDR2 as FQNNGV. Trimming took off 3 bases at V and 3 bases at J, with 13 bases between the two ends. This CDR3 region has 15 residues. The CDR3 reads CASSLRRSRTDTQYF. Written as DNA, the CDR3 is TGTGCCAGCAGCTTGCGGAGATCGAGGACAGATACGCAGTATTTT.

This clonotype is medium-sized (0.01 to 0.1%) within its sample. The V and J genes are TRBV7-9 and TRBJ2-3; D gene uncertain. This CDR3 is built from 15 residues. Germline-derived CDR1 and CDR2 are SEHNR and FQNEAQ (reference sequence). Trimming shortened V by 0 bases and J by 11 bases, and 18 bases separated the two germline ends. In DNA form, the CDR3 reads TGTGCCAGCAGCTTAGCGAACAGTTGGGCAGAAGGGCAGTATTTT. Its translation is CASSLANSWAEGQYF. Drawing the rest from reference TRBV7-9 and TRBJ2-3, the complete variable domain is DTGVSQNPRHKITKRGQNVTFRCDPISEHNRLYWYRQTLGQGPEFLTYFQNEAQLEKSRLLSDRFSAERPKGSFSTLEIQRTEQGDSAMYLCASSLANSWAEGQYFGPGTRLTVL.

The gene calls are TRBV11-2 and TRBJ1-1; no reliable D call. Trimming took off 6 bases at V and 5 bases at J, with 10 bases between the two ends. The CDR3 consists of 12 residues. Germline CDR1 is SGHAT and CDR2 is FQNNGV. CDR3 loop: CASSPDSTEAFF. CDR3 bases: TGTGCCAGCAGTCCCGACTCGACTGAAGCTTTCTTT.

The rearrangement links TRBV11-3 to TRBJ1-1; maybe TRBD1 (5 bases). V was cut by 1 base and J by 1 base, with 10 bases left in between. In germline, CDR1 is SGHNT, CDR2 YENEEA. This CDR3 contains 15 residues. CDR3 sequence: CASSLGGRRNTEAFF. The CDR3 coding sequence is TGTGCCAGCAGCTTAGGGGGCCGGAGGAACACTGAAGCTTTCTTT. The full variable domain, with the rest looked up from reference TRBV11-3 and TRBJ1-1, is EAGVVQSPRYKIIEKKQPVAFWCNPISGHNTLYWYLQNLGQGPELLIRYENEEAVDDSQLPKDRFSAERLKGVDSTLKIQPAELGDSAVYLCASSLGGRRNTEAFFGQGTRLTVV.